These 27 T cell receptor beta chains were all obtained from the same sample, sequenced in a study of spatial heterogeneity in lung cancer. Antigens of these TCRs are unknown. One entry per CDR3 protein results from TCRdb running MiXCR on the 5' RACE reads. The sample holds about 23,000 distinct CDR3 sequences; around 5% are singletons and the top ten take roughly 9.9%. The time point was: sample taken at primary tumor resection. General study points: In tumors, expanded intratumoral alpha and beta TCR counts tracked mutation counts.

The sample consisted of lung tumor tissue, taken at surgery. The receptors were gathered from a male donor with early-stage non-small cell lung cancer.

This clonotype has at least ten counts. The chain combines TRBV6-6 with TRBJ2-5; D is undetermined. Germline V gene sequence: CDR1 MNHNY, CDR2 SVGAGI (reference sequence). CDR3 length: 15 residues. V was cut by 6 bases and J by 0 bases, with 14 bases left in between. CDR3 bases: TGTGCCAGCAGGGAAGTTGGACCCTACCAAGAGACCCAGTACTTC. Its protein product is CASREVGPYQETQYF.

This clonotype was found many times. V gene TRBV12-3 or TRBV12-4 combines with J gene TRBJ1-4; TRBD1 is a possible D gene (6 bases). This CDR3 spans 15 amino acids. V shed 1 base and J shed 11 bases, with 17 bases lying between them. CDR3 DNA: TGTGCCAGCAGTTTAGTAATCGGGGGGGCCGGGAAACTGTTTTTT. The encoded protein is CASSLVIGGAGKLFF.

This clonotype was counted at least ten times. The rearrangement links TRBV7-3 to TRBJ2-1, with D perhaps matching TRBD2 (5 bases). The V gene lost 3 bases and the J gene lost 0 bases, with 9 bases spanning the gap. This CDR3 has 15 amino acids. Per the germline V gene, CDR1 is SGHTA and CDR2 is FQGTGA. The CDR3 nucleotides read TGTGCCAGCAGCTTCGGACTGAGCTCCTACAATGAGCAGTTCTTC. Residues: CASSFGLSSYNEQFF.

The CDR3 DNA is TGCAGTGCTAGCCGATTAGCCAAAAACATTCAGTACTTC. This translates into CSASRLAKNIQYF. The chain employs TRBV20-1 and TRBJ2-4, with D hard to call. The CDR3 runs 13 residues. CDR1 and CDR2 from the germline V gene are DFQATT and SNEGSKA (reference sequence). The V end was cut by 3 bases, the J end by 0 bases, with 6 bases between.

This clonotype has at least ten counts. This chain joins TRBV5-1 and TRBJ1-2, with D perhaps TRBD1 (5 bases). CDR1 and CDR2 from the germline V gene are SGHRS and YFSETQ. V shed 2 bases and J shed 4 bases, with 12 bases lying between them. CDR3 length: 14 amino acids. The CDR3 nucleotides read TGCGCCAGCAGCTTCTGGGGCAGTTTCTATGGCTACACCTTC. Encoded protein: CASSFWGSFYGYTF.

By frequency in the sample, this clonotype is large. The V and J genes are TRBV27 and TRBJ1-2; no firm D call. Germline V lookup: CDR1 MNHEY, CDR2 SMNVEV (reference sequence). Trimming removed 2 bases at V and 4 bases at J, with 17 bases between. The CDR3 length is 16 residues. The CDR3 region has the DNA TGTGCCAGCAGTTTAAAATCTTTGCAGCTCCCCTATGGCTACACCTTC. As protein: CASSLKSLQLPYGYTF.

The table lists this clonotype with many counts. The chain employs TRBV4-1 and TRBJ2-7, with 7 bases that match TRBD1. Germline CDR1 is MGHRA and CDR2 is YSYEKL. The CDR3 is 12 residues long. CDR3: CGQVDRVGEQYF. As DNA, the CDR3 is TGCGGTCAGGTCGACAGGGTCGGAGAGCAGTACTTC.

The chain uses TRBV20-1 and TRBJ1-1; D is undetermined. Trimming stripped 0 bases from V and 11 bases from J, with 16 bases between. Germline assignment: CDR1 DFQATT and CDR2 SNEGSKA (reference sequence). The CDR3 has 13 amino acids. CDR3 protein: CSARDMSGAGAFF. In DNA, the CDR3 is TGCAGTGCTAGAGATATGAGTGGAGCTGGGGCTTTCTTT.

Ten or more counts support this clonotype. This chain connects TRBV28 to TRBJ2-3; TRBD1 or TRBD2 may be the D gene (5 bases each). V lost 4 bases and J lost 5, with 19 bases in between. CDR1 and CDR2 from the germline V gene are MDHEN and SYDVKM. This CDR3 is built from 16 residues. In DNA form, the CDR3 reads TGTGCCAGCAGTTCCCTTGGGGCAGGGAGCCTAGATACGCAGTATTTT. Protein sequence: CASSSLGAGSLDTQYF.

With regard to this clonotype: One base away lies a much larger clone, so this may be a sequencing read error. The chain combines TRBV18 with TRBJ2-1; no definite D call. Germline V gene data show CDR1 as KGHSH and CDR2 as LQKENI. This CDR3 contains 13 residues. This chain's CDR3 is CASSLSEQNAQFF. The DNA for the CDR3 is TGTGCCAGCTCCCTCTCCGAGCAAAATGCGCAGTTCTTC.

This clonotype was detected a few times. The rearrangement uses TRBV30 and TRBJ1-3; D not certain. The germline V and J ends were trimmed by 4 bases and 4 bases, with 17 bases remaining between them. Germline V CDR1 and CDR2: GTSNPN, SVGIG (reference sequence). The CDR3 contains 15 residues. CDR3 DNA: TGTGCCTGGAAGTCCAGTCGAAACCCGGGAAACACCATATATTTT. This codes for CAWKSSRNPGNTIYF.

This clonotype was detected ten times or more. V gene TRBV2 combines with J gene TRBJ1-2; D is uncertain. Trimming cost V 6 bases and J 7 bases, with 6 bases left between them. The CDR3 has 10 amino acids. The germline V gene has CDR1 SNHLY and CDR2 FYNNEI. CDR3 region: CASRDRGYTF. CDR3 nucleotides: TGTGCCAGCAGGGACCGTGGCTACACCTTC.

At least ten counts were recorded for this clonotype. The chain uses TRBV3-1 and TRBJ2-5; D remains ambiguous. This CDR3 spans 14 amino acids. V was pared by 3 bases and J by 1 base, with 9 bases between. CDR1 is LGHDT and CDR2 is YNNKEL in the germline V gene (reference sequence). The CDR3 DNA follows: TGTGCCAGCAGCCAGAGGCGCGGCCAAGAGACCCAGTACTTC. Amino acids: CASSQRRGQETQYF.

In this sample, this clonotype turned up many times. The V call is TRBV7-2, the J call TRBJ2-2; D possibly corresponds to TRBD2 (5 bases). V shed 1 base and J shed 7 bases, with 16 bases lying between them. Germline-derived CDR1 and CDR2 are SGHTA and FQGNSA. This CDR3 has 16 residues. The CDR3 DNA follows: TGTGCCAGCAGCTTAGGGGGTCCCCGCGGAGGCGGGGAGCTGTTTTTT. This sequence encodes CASSLGGPRGGGELFF.

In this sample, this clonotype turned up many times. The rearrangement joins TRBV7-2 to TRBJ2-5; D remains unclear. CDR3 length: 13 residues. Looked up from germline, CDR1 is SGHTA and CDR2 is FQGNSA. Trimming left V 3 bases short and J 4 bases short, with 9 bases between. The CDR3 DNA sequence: TGTGCCAGCAGCTTTCGGATTCTAGAGACCCAGTACTTC. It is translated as CASSFRILETQYF.

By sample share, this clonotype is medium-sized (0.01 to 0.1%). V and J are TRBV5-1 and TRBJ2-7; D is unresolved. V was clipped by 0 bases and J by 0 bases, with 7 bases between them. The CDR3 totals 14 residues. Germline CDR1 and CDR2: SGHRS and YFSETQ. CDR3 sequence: CASSLDPSSYEQYF. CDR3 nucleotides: TGCGCCAGCAGCTTGGATCCTAGCTCCTACGAGCAGTACTTC.

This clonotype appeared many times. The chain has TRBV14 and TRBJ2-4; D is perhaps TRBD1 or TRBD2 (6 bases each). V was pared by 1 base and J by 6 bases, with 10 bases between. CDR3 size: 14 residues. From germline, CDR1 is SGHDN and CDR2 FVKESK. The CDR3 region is CASSQGGAGNIQYF. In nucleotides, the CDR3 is TGTGCCAGCAGCCAAGGGGGGGCTGGAAACATTCAGTACTTC.

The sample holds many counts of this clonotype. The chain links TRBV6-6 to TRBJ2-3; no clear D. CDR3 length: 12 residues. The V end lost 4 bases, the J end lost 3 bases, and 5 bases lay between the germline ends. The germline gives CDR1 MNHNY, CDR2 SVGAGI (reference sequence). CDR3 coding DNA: TGTGCCAGCAGTTGGGGAACAGATACGCAGTATTTT. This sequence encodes CASSWGTDTQYF.

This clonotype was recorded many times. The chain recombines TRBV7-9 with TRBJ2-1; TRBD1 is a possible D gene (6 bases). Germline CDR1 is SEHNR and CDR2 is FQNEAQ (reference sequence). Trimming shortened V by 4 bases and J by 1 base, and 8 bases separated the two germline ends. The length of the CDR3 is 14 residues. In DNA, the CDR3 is TGTGCCAGCAGCTACACAGGGTCCTACAATGAGCAGTTCTTC. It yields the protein CASSYTGSYNEQFF.

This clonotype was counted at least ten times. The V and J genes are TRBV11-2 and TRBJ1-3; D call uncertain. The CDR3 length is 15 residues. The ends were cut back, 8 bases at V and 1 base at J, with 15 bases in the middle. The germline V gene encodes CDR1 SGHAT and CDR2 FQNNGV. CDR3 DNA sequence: TGTGCCAGCTACGGGAGAGGAGGGTCTGGAAACACCATATATTTT. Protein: CASYGRGGSGNTIYF. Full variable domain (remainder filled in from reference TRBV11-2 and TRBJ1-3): EAGVAQSPRYKIIEKRQSVAFWCNPISGHATLYWYQQILGQGPKLLIQFQNNGVVDDSQLPKDRFSAERLKGVDSTLKIQPAKLEDSAVYLCASYGRGGSGNTIYFGEGSWLTVV.

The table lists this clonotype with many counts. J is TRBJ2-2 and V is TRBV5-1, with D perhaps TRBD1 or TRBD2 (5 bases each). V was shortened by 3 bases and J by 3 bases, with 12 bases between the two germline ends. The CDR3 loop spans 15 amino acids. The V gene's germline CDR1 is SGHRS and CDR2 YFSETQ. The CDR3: CASSSLVGDTGELFF. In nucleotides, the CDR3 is TGCGCCAGCAGCTCCCTGGTGGGGGACACCGGGGAGCTGTTTTTT.

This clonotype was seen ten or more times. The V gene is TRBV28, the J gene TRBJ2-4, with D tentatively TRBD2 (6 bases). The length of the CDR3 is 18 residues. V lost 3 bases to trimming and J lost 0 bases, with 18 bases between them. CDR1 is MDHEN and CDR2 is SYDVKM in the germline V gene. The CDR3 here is CASSLRPEGHPAKNIQYF. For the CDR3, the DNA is TGTGCCAGCAGTTTGAGGCCGGAGGGCCATCCAGCCAAAAACATTCAGTACTTC.

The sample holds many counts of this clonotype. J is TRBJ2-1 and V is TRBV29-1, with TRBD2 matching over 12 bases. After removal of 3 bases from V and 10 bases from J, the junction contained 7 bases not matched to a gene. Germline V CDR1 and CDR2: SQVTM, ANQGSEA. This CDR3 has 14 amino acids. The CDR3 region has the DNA TGCAGCGTTGATAGGACTAGCGGGGCGAGAGAGCAGTTCTTC. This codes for CSVDRTSGAREQFF.

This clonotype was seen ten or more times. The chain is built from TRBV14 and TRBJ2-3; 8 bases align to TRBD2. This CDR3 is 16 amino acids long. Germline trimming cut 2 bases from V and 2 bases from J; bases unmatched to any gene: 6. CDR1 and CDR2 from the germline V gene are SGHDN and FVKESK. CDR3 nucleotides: TGTGCCAGCAGCCAACACTATAGCGGGACCACAGATACGCAGTATTTT. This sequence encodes CASSQHYSGTTDTQYF.

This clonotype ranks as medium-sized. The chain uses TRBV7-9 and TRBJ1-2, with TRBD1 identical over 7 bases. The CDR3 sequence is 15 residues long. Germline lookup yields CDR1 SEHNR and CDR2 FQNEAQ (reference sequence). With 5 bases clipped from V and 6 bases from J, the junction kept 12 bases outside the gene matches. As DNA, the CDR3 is TGTGCCAGCAGCCCTAATAACAGGGGTACGGATGGCTACACCTTC. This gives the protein CASSPNNRGTDGYTF.

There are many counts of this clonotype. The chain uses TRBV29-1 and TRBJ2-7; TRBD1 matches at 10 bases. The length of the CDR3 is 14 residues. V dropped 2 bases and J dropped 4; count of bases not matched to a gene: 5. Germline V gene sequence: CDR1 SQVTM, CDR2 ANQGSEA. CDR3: CSVEFGDRGYEQYF. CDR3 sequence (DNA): TGCAGCGTTGAATTTGGGGACAGGGGATACGAGCAGTACTTC.

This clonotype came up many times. The CDR3 sequence is CASSFGLPTAYSGANVLTF. The CDR3 DNA is TGTGCCAGCAGCTTTGGACTACCCACTGCCTACTCTGGGGCCAACGTCCTGACTTTC. The chain has TRBV7-9 and TRBJ2-6, with D perhaps matching TRBD2 (6 bases). From germline, CDR1 is SEHNR and CDR2 FQNEAQ (reference sequence). Trimming stripped 3 bases from V and 0 bases from J, with 18 bases between. This CDR3 region has 19 residues.